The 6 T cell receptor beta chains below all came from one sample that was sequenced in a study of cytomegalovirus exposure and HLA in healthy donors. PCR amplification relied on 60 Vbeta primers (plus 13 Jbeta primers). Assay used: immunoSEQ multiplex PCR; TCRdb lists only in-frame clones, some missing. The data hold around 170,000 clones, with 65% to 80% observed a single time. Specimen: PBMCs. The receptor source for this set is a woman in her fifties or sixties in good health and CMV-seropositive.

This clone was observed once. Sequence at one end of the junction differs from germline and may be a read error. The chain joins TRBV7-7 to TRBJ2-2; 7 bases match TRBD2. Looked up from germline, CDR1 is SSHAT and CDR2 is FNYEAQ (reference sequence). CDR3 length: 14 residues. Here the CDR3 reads CASSFGREPGELFF. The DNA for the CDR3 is TGTGCTAGCAGCTTTGGGAGGGAGCCCGGGGAGCTGTTTTTT.

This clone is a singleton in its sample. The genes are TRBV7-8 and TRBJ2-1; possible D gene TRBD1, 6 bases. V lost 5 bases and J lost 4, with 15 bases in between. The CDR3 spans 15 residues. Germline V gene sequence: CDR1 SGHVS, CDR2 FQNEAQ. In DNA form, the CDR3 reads TGTGCCAGCAGCCCTTCCGGGACATTTTACAATGAGCAGTTCTTC. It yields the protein CASSPSGTFYNEQFF.

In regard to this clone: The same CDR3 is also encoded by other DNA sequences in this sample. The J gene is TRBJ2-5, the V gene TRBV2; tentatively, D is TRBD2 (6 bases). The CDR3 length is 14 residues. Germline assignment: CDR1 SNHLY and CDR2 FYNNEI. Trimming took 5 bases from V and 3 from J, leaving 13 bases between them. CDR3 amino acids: CASSRDSPEETQYF. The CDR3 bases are TGTGCCAGCAGTCGGGACTCGCCGGAAGAGACCCAGTACTTC.

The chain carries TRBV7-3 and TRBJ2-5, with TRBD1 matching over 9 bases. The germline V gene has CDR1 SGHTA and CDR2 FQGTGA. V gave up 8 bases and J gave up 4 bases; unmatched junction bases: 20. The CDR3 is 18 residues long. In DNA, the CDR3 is TGTGCCAGCTTGGGGGTGGGGACAGGGCGACACTCAAGAGAGACCCAGTACTTC. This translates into CASLGVGTGRHSRETQYF.

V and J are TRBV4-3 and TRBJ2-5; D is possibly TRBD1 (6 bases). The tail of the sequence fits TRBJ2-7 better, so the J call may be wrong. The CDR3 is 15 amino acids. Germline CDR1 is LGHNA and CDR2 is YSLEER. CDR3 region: CASSQEEQGSYEQYF. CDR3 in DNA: TGCGCCAGCAGCCAAGAAGAACAGGGTAGCTACGAGCAGTACTTC.

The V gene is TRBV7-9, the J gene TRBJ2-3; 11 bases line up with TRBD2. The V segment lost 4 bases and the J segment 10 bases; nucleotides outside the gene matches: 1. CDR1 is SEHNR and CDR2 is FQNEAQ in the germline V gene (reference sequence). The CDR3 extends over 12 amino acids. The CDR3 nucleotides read TGTGCCAGCAGCTGGGGACTAGCGGCGCAGTATTTT. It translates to CASSWGLAAQYF. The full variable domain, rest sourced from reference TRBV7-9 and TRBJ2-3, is DTGVSQNPRHKITKRGQNVTFRCDPISEHNRLYWYRQTLGQGPEFLTYFQNEAQLEKSRLLSDRFSAERPKGSFSTLEIQRTEQGDSAMYLCASSWGLAAQYFGPGTRLTVL.